This T cell receptor (beta chain) was captured in a study of blood T cell repertoires in COVID-19. Study in general: The origin of the acute and convalescent COVID-19 samples was the United States, Italy and Spain. Sources were T cells, B-cell-depleted T cells, or PBMCs; the material itself was cDNA or gDNA.

TCRdb's copy holds only in-frame clones and misses some; the assay was immunoSEQ multiplex PCR. Of around 370,000 clones listed, about 90% are singletons. The CDR3 spans 14 residues. Germline loops: CDR1 MDHEN, CDR2 SYDVKM. V lost 3 bases and J lost 0, with 6 bases in between. The sequence was collected from a man between 18 and 35 years old with active or convalescent COVID-19. Material: peripheral blood. The chain links TRBV28 to TRBJ2-1; D unresolved. CDR3 bases: TGTGCCAGCAGTTTTCTACCCTCCTACAATGAGCAGTTCTTC. Protein sequence: CASSFLPSYNEQFF.